This T cell receptor (beta chain) emerged from a study of shared clonotypes between healthy human individuals (dated by TCRdb to the early 2020s). The study in broad terms: A few men and a couple of women, aged 18 to 49 years, made up the cohort. Per donor, three plates each were used for CD4 naive and CD4 memory, two for CD8 naive, and one for CD8 memory. To estimate repertoire size and how much clonotypes are shared between individuals, the study performed deep sequencing of blood TCR repertoires from roughly five healthy adults. To increase sequencing depth and limit assay-specific biases, different laboratories used diverse techniques to prepare libraries and sequence TCR repertoires. Leukapheresis yielded between about 0.9 and 8.9 billion PBMCs per donor.

TCR CDR3 regions were amplified from genomic DNA by multiplex PCR using the deep immunoSEQ assay. For each cell subset, the extracted genomic DNA was distributed evenly across all wells of several immunoSEQ 96-well plates, and each plate served as one replicate. For sorted subsets, each replicate PCR was loaded with about 0.2 ug genomic DNA, equivalent to some 31,000 T cell genomes. Purified libraries were quantified with a Qubit 3.0 fluorometer, sized on a Bioanalyzer 2100, and re-quantified with the KAPA Library Quantification kit. Every immunoSEQ 96-well plate was sequenced on a separate single-read 150-cycle Illumina NextSeq 550 flow cell. The study's processing was this. Because the immunoSEQ output included only junctional sequences and no quality scores, the filtering could not be the same as the filtering used for full-length reads. Sequences were annotated with PyIR, a Python wrapper for IgBLAST v1.9, and V/J genes and CDR3 were assigned using IMGT germline references. Reads were filtered out if the reads had weak V/J assignments (E-value above 1e-6), no CDR3, stop codons, out-of-frame junctions, or ambiguous translated residues. V3J clonotypes were defined as sequences sharing the same inferred V gene, J gene, and CDR3 amino acid sequence. The percentage overlap between two repertoires was calculated by dividing the number of shared unique clonotypes by the size of the smaller repertoire. Richness of each repertoire was evaluated using RTK rarefaction, the Chao1 estimator, and Recon v2.1 estimates of unobserved clonotypes. OLGA was used to compute generation probabilities for all TCRbeta clonotypes that the gDNA method yielded from a handful of donors. Held by TCRdb, this immuneACCESS table contains in-frame sequences only and omits some clones. Under half of the omission traces to an unresolved V gene where checked; the cause of the rest is unknown. The V and J calls and clone size were taken over from that table, and D and trimming were inferred from the DNA. The table for this sample lists around 2,000,000 clones; about 95% of them were counted only once. The ten largest clones capture roughly 1% of the sample.

CD8 naive samples consisted of CD45RO-negative cells that were positively selected for CCR7, yielding a CD45RA+CCR7+ population without TemRA cells. The donors were healthy, HIV-negative adults with no recently reported acute infections or vaccinations. All donors were Caucasian adults living in Nashville, Tennessee, USA. After blood collection by leukapheresis, PBMCs were isolated using Ficoll-Histopaque density gradient centrifugation and then cryopreserved in the vapor phase of liquid nitrogen. Purity and quantity of every magnetically sorted T cell population were checked by analytical flow cytometry. Genomic DNA was isolated from each sorted fraction and quantified by UV absorbance on a Nanodrop 2000c. This clone was found a few times. The target of this receptor is not known. The sample holds no much larger clone one base away, and base qualities are not on file. Distinct nucleotide sequences in the sample also encode this CDR3.

On the study overall, not on this receptor specifically: Incomplete sequencing was indicated by rarefaction of sorted-subset datasets, despite the large sequencing depth. Only blood was sampled, and tissue TCR repertoires likely differ from those in blood. Across a handful of donors, approximately 5% of naive CD4, approximately 3.6% of naive CD8, roughly 2.3% of memory CD4, and approximately 0.4% of memory CD8 clonotypes were shared. Pairwise subsampling led to the expectation that sequencing depth would affect the degree of clonotype sharing among donors. Larger estimated clonotype richness was generally found for naive subsets than for memory subsets. Because the study included only a small number of donors, the genetic and exposure-history diversity represented was limited. Clonotypes shared by all four sorted-subset donors showed higher generation probabilities than non-shared clonotypes.

The germline V gene (reference sequence) specifies GTSNPN as CDR1 and SVGIG as CDR2. The CDR3 sequence holds 13 residues, the cysteine and phenylalanine included. Only the CDR3 DNA is retained, 39 bases long and in frame from the first base. A distance of 9 bases separates the germline ends of V and J, which lose 0 bases and 4 bases respectively. This TCR derives from a man aged 18 to 35 in good health. The sample taken for sequencing was naive CD8+ T cells sorted from blood. The sample's cell subset or site label, decoded: CD45RA+CCR7+. The chain couples TRBV30 to TRBJ1-1, and the D gene may be TRBD1, 6 bases matching. The DNA reads TGTGCCTGGAGTGTTGGAGGGGGCACTGAAGCTTTCTTT. It translates to CAWSVGGGTEAFF.